The subject of this entry is one T cell receptor (beta chain). No antigen is known for it. All donors participated as healthy donors of bone marrow. This specimen belongs to a study of cytomegalovirus exposure and HLA in healthy donors. Study overall: Earlier sequencing of about 179 million T cells yielded 100 million to 120 million unique TCR beta sequences.

CDR1 ENHRY and CDR2 SYGVKD come from the germline V gene. The CDR3 totals 13 residues. Study-wide points: CMV serostatus was the only immune exposure information that was available. As was reported, the classifier diagnosed cytomegalovirus status with high specificity and sensitivity.

Primers for the PCR totalled 60 Vbeta and 13 Jbeta. Data came from immunoSEQ multiplex PCR; TCRdb stores just in-frame clones and leaves some out. This table has some 200,000 clones, approximately 78% appearing once. Sequenced: PBMCs. The rearrangement joins TRBV10-3 to TRBJ2-5; TRBD1 is a possible D gene (5 bases). The closer fit of TRBJ2-7 to the DNA end suggests the J call may be wrong. The TCR comes from a woman in her late teens or twenties in good health and CMV-seronegative. The CDR3 here is CATEDTAGYEQYF. In nucleotides, the CDR3 is TGTGCCACCGAGGACACCGCCGGGTACGAGCAGTACTTC.